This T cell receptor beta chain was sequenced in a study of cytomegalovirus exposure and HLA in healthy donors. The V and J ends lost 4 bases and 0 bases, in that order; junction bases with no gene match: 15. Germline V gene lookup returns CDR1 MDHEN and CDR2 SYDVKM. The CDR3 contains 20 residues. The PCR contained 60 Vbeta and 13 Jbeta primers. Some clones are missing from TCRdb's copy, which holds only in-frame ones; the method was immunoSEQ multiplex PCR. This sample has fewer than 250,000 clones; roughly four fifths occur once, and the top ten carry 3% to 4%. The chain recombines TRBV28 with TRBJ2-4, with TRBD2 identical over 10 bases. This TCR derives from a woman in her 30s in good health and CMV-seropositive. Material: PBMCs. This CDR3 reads CASSSKLGTSAALAKNIQYF. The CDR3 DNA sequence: TGTGCCAGCAGTTCGAAATTAGGGACTAGCGCCGCCCTAGCCAAAAACATTCAGTACTTC.